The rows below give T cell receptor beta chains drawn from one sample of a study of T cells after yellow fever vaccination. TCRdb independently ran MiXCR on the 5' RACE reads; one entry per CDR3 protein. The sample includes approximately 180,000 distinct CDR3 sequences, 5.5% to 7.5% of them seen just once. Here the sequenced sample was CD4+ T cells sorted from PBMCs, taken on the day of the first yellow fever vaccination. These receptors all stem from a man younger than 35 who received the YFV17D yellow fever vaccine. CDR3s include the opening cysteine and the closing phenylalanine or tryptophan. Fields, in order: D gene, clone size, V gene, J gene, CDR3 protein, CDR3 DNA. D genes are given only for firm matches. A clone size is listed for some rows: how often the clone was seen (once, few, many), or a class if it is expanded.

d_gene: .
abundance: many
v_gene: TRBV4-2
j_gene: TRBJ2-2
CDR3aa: CASSQELNWELFF
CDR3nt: TGTGCCAGCAGCCAAGAACTAAACTGGGAGCTGTTTTTT

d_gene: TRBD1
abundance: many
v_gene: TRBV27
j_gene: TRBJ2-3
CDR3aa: CASTVQGADTQYF
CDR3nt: TGTGCCAGCACCGTACAGGGGGCAGATACGCAGTATTTT

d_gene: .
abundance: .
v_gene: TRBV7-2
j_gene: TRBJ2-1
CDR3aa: CASSYSGNNEQFF
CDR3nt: TGTGCCAGCAGTTACTCAGGTAACAATGAGCAGTTCTTC

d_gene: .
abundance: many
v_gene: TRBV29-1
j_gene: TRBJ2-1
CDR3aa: CSVPDRSYNEQFF
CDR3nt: TGCAGCGTCCCCGACAGGTCTTACAATGAGCAGTTCTTC

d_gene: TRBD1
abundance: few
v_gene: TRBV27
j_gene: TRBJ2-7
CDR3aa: CASSSPGQGVEQYF
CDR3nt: TGTGCCAGCAGTTCGCCGGGACAGGGGGTCGAGCAGTACTTC

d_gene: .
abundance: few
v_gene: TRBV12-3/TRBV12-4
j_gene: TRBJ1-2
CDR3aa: CASSLWPHNYGYTF
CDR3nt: TGTGCCAGCAGTTTATGGCCTCACAACTATGGCTACACCTTC

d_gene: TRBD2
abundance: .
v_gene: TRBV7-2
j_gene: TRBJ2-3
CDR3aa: CASSFLADSTDTQYF
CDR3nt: TGTGCCAGCAGCTTCCTAGCGGACAGCACAGATACGCAGTATTTT

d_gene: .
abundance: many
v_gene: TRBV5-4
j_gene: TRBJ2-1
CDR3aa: CASSLDQGSRNEQFF
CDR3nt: TGTGCCAGCAGCTTGGATCAGGGGAGTCGGAATGAGCAGTTCTTC

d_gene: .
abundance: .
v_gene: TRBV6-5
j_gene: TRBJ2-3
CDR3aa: CASSYLFGRGTRDTQYF
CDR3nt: TGTGCCAGCAGTTACCTTTTCGGCAGGGGAACGCGGGATACGCAGTATTTT

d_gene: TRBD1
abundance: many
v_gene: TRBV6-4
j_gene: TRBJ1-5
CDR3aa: CASSEGQRCNQPQHF
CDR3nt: TGTGCCAGCAGTGAGGGACAGAGATGTAATCAGCCCCAGCATTTT

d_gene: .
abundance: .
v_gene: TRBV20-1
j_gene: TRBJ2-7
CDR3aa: CSARRRVRSYEQYF
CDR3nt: TGCAGTGCTAGACGGAGGGTCAGATCCTACGAGCAGTACTTC

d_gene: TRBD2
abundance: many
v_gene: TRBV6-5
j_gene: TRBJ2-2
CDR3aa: CASTAGGAANTGELFF
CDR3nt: TGTGCCAGCACCGCCGGGGGGGCGGCGAACACCGGGGAGCTGTTTTTT

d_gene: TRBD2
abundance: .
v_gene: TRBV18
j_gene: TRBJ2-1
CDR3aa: CASSPTPGLEPNEQFF
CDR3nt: TGTGCCAGCTCACCGACCCCGGGACTAGAACCTAATGAGCAGTTCTTC

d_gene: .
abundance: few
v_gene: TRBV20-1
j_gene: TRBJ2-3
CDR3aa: CSARVSGPTQYF
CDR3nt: TGCAGTGCTAGAGTTTCCGGCCCTACGCAGTATTTT

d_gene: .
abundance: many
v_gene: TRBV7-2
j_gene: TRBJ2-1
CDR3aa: CASSSPRGGDEQFF
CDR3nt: TGTGCCAGCAGCTCCCCGAGGGGCGGGGATGAGCAGTTCTTC

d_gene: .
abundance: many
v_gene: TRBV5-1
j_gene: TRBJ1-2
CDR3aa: CASSLSGYGQGYTF
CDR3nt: TGCGCCAGCAGCTTGTCAGGGTATGGTCAAGGCTACACCTTC

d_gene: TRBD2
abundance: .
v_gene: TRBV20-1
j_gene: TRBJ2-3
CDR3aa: CSANLAGGADTQYF
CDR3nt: TGCAGTGCCAACCTAGCGGGGGGCGCAGATACGCAGTATTTT

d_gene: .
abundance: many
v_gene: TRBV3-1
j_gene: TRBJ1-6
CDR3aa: CASTASFSIRDSPLHF
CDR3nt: TGTGCCAGCACCGCCAGTTTTTCCATAAGGGATTCACCCCTCCACTTT

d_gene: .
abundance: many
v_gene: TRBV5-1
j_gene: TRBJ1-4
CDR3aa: CASSLDVATNEKLFF
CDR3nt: TGCGCCAGCAGCTTGGATGTGGCAACTAATGAAAAACTGTTTTTT

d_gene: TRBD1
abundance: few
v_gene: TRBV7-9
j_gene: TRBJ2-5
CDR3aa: CASSSGQGARETQYF
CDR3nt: TGTGCCAGCAGTTCAGGACAGGGGGCAAGGGAGACCCAGTACTTC

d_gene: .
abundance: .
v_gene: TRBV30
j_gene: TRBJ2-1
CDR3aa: CASPGRSSYNEQFF
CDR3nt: TGTGCCTCCCCGGGGCGGAGCTCCTACAATGAGCAGTTCTTC

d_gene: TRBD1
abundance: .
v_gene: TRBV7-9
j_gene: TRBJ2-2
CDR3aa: CASSSWGTGVNGELFF
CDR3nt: TGTGCCAGCAGCTCCTGGGGGACAGGGGTGAACGGGGAGCTGTTTTTT

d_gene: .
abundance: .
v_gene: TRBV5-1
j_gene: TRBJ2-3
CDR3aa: CASSLVEGRGSNTQYF
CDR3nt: TGCGCCAGCAGCTTGGTGGAGGGGAGAGGTTCGAATACGCAGTATTTT

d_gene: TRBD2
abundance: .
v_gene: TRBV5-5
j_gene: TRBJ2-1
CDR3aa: CASSSRLAGGNEQFF
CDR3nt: TGTGCCAGCAGCTCCCGACTAGCGGGGGGGAATGAGCAGTTCTTC

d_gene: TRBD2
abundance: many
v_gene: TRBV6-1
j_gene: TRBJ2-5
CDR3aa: CASSDPSGVETQYF
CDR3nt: TGTGCCAGCAGTGACCCTAGCGGGGTAGAGACCCAGTACTTC

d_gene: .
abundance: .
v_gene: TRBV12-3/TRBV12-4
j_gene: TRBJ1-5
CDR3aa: CASSLDEEQPQHF
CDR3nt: TGTGCCAGCAGCTTGGACGAGGAACAGCCCCAGCATTTT

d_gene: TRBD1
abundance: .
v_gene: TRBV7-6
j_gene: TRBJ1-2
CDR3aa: CASSLVQGADYGYTF
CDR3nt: TGTGCCAGCAGCTTAGTTCAGGGGGCTGACTATGGCTACACCTTC

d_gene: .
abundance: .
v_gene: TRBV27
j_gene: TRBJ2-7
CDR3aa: CAIAKSRTEPYEQYF
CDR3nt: TGTGCCATCGCTAAAAGCCGGACAGAGCCCTACGAGCAGTACTTC

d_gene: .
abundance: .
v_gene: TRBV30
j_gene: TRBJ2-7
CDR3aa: CAWSPDSYEQYF
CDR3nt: TGTGCCTGGAGCCCGGACAGCTACGAGCAGTACTTC

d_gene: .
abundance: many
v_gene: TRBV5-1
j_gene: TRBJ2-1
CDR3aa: CASSLRVGANEQFF
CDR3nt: TGCGCCAGCAGCTTGAGGGTCGGGGCCAATGAGCAGTTCTTC

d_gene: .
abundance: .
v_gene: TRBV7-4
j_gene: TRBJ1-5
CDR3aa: CASSCPVSENQPQHF
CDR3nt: TGTGCCAGCAGCTGTCCGGTGTCTGAGAATCAGCCCCAGCATTTT

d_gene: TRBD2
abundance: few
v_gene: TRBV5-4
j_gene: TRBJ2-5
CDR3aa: CASCLDSGGLGETQYF
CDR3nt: TGTGCCAGCTGCTTGGATAGCGGGGGGCTGGGGGAGACCCAGTACTTC

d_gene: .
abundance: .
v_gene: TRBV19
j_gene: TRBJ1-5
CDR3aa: CASSIPGNQPQHF
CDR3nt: TGTGCCAGTAGTATTCCGGGGAACCAGCCCCAGCATTTT

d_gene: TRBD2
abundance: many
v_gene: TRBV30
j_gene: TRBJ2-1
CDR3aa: CAWSFFGRPSGLGF
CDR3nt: TGTGCCTGGAGTTTCTTCGGGAGGCCCTCCGGTCTGGGGTTC

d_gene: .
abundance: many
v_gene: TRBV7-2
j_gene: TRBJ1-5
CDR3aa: CASSPRISKNQPQHF
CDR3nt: TGTGCCAGCAGCCCCCGCATCTCGAAAAATCAGCCCCAGCATTTT

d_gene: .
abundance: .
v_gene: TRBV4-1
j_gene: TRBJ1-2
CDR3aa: CASSQGHGGDSGYTF
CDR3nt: TGCGCCAGCAGCCAAGGTCACGGGGGCGACAGCGGCTACACCTTC

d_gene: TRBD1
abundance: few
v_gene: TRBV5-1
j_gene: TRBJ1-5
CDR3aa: CASSFSPTGAGQPQHF
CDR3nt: TGCGCCAGCAGCTTTTCACCGACAGGGGCCGGGCAGCCCCAGCATTTT

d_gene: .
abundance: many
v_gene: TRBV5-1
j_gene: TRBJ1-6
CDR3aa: CASSLGPGENSPLHF
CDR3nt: TGCGCCAGCAGCTTGGGACCAGGGGAAAATTCACCCCTCCACTTT

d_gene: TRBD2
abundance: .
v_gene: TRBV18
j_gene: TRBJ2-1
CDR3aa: CASSPFGAGGNNEQFF
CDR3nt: TGTGCCAGCTCACCCTTCGGAGCGGGGGGAAACAATGAGCAGTTCTTC

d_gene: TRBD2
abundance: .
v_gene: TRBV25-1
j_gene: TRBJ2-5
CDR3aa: CASSESGGKETQYF
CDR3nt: TGTGCCAGCAGTGAAAGCGGGGGGAAAGAGACCCAGTACTTC

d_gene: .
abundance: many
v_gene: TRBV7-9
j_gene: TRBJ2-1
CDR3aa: CASSTLDNEQFF
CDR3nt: TGTGCCAGCAGCACCCTAGACAATGAGCAGTTCTTC

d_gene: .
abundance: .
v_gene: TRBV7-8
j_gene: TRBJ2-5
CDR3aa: CASSLRDFAQETQYF
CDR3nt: TGTGCCAGCAGCTTAAGGGACTTCGCCCAAGAGACCCAGTACTTC

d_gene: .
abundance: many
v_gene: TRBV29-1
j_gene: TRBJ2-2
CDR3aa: CSARMGRGGTGELFF
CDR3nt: TGCAGCGCCCGAATGGGGCGCGGCGGCACCGGGGAGCTGTTTTTT

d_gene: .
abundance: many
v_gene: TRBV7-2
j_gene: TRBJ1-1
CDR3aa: CASTHPGAGAEAFF
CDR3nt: TGTGCCAGCACCCACCCGGGGGCAGGGGCTGAAGCTTTCTTT

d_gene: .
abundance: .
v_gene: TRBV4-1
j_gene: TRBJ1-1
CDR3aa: CASSQDSGYTEAFF
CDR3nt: TGCGCCAGCAGCCAAGACTCAGGGTACACTGAAGCTTTCTTT

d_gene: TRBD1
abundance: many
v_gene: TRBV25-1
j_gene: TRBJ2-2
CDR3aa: CASSEYMLRGHTGELFF
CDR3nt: TGTGCCAGCAGTGAATATATGTTGAGGGGGCACACCGGGGAGCTGTTTTTT

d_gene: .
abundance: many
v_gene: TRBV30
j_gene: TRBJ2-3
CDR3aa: CAWSPNAGDTQYF
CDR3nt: TGTGCCTGGAGTCCCAACGCTGGGGATACGCAGTATTTT

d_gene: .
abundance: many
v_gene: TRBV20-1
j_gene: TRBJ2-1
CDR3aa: CSARARAGPYNEQFF
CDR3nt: TGCAGTGCTAGAGCCAGGGCAGGGCCCTACAATGAGCAGTTCTTC

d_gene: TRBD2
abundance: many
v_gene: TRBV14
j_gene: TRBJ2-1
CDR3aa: CASSRLAGVGDEQFF
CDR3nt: TGTGCCAGCAGCCGGCTAGCGGGGGTTGGCGATGAGCAGTTCTTC

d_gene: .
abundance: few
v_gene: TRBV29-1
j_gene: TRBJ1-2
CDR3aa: CSVSRTGLYGYTF
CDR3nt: TGCAGCGTTTCGCGGACGGGTTTATATGGCTACACCTTC

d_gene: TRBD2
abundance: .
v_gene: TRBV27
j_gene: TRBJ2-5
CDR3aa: CASSSSTSGETQYF
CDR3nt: TGTGCCAGCAGTTCCTCTACTAGCGGGGAGACCCAGTACTTC

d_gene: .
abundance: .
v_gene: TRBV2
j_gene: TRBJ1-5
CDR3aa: CASSWIGHNQPQHF
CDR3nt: TGTGCCAGCAGTTGGATAGGACACAATCAGCCCCAGCATTTT

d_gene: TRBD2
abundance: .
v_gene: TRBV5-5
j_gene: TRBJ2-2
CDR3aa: CASSLQSSGAGGELFF
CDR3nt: TGTGCCAGCAGCTTGCAGTCTAGCGGGGCTGGCGGGGAGCTGTTTTTT

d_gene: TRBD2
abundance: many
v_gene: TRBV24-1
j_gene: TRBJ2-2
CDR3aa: CATSDLPSGGGNTGELFF
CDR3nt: TGTGCCACCAGTGATTTACCCAGCGGGGGGGGAAACACCGGGGAGCTGTTTTTT